The clone carrying this TCR beta chain was recorded only once. What it binds is unknown. The data belong to a study of cytomegalovirus exposure and HLA in healthy donors. Study-level points and caveats: Researchers reported that a few CMV-associated chains were confirmed in vitro as CMV antigen-specific.

V dropped 6 bases and J dropped 8 bases, with 11 bases sitting between them. The CDR3 is 12 amino acids. Looked up from germline, CDR1 is MDHEN and CDR2 is SYDVKM. PCR used 60 Vbeta primers and 13 Jbeta primers. Sequencing used immunoSEQ multiplex PCR; TCRdb keeps in-frame clones, though not all of them. This table holds under 250,000 clones, 65% to 85% found once. The clonotype was recovered from a man between 50 and 59 years old in good health and CMV-seronegative. The gene calls are TRBV28 and TRBJ2-1; D not resolved. Sequenced: PBMCs. CDR3: CASSLTGYEQFF. The CDR3 bases are TGTGCCAGCAGCCTAACTGGTTATGAGCAGTTCTTC.